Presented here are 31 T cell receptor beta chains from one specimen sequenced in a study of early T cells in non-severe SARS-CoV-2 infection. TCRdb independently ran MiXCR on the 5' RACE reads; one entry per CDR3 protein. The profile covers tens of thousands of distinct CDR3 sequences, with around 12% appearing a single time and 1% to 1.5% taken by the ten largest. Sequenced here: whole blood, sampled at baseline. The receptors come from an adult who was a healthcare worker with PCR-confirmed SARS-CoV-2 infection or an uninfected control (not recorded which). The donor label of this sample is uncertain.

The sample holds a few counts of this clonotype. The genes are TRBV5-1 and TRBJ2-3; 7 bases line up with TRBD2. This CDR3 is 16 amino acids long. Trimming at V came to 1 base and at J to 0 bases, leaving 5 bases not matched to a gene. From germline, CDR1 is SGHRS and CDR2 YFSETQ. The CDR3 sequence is CASSLPSGASTDTQYF. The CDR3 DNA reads TGCGCCAGCAGCTTGCCTAGCGGCGCTAGCACAGATACGCAGTATTTT.

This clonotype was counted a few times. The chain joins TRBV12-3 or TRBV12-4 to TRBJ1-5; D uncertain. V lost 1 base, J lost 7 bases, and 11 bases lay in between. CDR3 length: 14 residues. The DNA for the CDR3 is TGTGCCAGCAGTTTAGGCGATTCTGAACAGCCCCAGCATTTT. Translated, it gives CASSLGDSEQPQHF.

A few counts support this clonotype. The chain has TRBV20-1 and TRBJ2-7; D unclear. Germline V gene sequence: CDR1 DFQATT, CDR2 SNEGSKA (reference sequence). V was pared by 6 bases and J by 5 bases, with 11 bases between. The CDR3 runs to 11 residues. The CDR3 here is CSANSGHEQYV. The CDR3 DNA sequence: TGCAGTGCAAACTCAGGCCACGAGCAGTACGTC.

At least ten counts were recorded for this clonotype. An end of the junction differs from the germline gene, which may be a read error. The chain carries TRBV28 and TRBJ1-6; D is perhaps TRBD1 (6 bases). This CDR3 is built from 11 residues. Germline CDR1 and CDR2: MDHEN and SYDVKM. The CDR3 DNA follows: TGTGCCAGCAGTTTATGGGACAGTATGATTTTT. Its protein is CASSLWDSMIF.

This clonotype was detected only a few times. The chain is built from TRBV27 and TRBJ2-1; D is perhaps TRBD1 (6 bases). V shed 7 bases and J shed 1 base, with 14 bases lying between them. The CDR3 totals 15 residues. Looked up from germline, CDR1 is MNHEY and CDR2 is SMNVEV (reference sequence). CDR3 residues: CASMRQGKSYNEQFF. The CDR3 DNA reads TGTGCCAGCATGCGGCAGGGGAAATCCTACAATGAGCAGTTCTTC.

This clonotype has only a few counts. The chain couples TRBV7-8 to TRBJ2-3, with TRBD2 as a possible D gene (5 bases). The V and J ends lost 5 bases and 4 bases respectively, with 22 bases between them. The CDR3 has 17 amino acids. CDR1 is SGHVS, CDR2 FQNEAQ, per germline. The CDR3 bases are TGTGCCAGCAGCCTGACGAAGAGCGGAGATATCTCAGATACGCAGTATTTT. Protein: CASSLTKSGDISDTQYF.

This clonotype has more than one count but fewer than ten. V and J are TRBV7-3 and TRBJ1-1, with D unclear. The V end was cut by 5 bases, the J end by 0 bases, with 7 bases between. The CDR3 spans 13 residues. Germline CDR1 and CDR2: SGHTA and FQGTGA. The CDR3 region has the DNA TGTGCCAGCAGCCGTGACATGAACACTGAAGCTTTCTTT. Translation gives CASSRDMNTEAFF.

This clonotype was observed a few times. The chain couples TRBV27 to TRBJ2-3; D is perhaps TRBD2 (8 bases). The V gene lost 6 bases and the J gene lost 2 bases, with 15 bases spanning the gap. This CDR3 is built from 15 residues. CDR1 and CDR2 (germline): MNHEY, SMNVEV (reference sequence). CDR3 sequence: CASSPREGATDTQYF. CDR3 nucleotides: TGTGCCAGCAGCCCCCGGGAGGGGGCCACAGATACGCAGTATTTT.

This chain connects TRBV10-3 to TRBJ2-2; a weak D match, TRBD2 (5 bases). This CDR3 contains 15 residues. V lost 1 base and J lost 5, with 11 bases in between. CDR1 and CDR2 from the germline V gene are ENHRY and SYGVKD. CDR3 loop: CAISEFAGTTGELFF. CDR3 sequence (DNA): TGTGCCATCAGTGAGTTCGCGGGTACTACCGGGGAGCTGTTTTTT.

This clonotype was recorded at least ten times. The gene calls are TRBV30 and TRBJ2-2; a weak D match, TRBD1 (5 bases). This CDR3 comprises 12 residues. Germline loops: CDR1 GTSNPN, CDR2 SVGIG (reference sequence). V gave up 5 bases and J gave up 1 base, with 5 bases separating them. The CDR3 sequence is CAWDRNTGELFF. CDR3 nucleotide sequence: TGTGCCTGGGACAGGAACACCGGGGAGCTGTTTTTT. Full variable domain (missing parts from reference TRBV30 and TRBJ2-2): SQTIHQWPATLVQPVGSPLSLECTVEGTSNPNLYWYRQAAGRGLQLLFYSVGIGQISSEVPQNLSASRPQDRQFILSSKKLLLSDSGFYLCAWDRNTGELFFGEGSRLTVL.

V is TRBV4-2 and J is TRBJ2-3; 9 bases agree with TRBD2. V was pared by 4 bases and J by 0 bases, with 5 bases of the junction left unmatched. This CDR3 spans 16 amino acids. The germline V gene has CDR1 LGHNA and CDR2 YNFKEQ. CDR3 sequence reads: CASSPVAGESTDTQYF. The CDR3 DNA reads TGTGCCAGCAGCCCCGTAGCGGGGGAGAGCACAGATACGCAGTATTTT.

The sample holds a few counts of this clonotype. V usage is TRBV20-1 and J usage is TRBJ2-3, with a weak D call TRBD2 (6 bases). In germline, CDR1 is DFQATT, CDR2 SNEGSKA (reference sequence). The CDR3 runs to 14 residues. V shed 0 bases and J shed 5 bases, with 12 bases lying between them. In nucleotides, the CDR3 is TGCAGTGCTAGAGAAGGAGGGCCGGGAGATACGCAGTATTTT. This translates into CSAREGGPGDTQYF.

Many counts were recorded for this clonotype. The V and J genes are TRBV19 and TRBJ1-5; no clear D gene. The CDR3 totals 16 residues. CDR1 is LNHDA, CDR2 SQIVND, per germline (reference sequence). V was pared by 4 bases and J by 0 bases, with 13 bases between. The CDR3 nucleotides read TGTGCCAGTAGTACGCTGGACTATTATAGCAATCAGCCCCAGCATTTT. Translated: CASSTLDYYSNQPQHF.

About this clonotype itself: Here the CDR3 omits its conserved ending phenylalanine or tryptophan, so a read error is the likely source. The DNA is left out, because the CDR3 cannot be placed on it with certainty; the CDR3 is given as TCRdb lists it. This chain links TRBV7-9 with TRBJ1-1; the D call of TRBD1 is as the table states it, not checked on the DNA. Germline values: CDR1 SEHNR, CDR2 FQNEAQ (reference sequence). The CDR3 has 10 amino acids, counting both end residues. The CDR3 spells CASSLTDRDG.

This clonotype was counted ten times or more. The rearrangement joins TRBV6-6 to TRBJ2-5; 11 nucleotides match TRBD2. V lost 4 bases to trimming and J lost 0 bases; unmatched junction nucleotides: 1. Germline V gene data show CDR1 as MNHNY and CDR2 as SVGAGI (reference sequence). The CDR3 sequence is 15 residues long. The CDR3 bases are TGTGCCAGCAGTTGGGGACTAGCGGACCAAGAGACCCAGTACTTC. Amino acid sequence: CASSWGLADQETQYF.

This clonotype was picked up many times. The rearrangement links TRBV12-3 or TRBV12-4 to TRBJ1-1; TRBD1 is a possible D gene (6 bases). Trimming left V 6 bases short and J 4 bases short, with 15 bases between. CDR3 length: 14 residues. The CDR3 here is CASRTKARGTEAFF. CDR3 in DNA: TGTGCCAGCAGGACAAAGGCCAGGGGCACTGAAGCTTTCTTT.

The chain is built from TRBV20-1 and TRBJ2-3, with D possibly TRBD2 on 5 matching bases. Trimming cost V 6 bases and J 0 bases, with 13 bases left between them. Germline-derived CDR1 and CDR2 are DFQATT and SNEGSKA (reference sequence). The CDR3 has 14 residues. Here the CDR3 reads CSALRSGSTDTQYF. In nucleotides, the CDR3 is TGCAGTGCACTACGGAGCGGTAGCACAGATACGCAGTATTTT.

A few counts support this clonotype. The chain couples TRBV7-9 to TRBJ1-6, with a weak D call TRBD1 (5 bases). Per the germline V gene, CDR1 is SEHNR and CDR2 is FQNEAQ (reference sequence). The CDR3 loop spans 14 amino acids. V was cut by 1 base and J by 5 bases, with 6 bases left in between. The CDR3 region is CASSLEGNNSPLHF. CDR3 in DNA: TGTGCCAGCAGCTTAGAGGGGAATAATTCACCCCTCCACTTT.

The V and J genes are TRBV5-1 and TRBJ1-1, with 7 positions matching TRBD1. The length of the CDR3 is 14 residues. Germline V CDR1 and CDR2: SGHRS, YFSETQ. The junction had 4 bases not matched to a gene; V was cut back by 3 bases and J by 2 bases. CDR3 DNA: TGCGCCAGCAGCTGGGACAGCTCTAACACTGAAGCTTTCTTT. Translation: CASSWDSSNTEAFF.

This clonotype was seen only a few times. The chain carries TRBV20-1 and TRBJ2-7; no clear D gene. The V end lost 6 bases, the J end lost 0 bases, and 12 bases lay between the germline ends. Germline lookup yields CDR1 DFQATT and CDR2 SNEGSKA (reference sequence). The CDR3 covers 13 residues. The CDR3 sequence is CSAGDRSSYEQYV. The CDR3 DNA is TGCAGTGCCGGAGACCGGAGCTCCTACGAGCAGTACGTC.

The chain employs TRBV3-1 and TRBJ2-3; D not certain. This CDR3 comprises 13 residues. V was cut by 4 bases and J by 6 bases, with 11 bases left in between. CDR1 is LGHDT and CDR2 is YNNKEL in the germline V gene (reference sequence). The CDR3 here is CASSPRPHDTQYF. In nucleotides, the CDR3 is TGTGCCAGCAGCCCTCGTCCCCACGATACGCAGTATTTT.

In DNA, the CDR3 is TGCGCCAGCAGCCAAGCCTTCGGGGGGGACCTCTACAATGAGCAGTTCTTC. Its protein is CASSQAFGGDLYNEQFF. This sequence joins TRBV4-1 and TRBJ2-1; TRBD2 matches at 8 bases. V was pared by 1 base and J by 3 bases, with 8 bases of the junction left unmatched. Germline values: CDR1 MGHRA, CDR2 YSYEKL. This CDR3 region has 17 residues.

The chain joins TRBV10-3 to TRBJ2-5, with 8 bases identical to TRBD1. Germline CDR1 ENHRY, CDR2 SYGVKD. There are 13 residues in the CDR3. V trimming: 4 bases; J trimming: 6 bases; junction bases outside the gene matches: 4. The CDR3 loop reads CAISASGGQTQYF. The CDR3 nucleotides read TGTGCCATCAGTGCTTCAGGGGGCCAGACCCAGTACTTC.

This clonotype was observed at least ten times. The CDR3 nucleotides read TGTGCCAGCAGCGTAGCTGATCATTCTAACTATGGCTACACCTTC. The encoded protein is CASSVADHSNYGYTF. The chain carries TRBV9 and TRBJ1-2, with D hard to call. Germline V gives CDR1 SGDLS, CDR2 YYNGEE. There are 15 residues in the CDR3. The ends were cut back, 0 bases at V and 0 bases at J, with 9 bases in the middle.

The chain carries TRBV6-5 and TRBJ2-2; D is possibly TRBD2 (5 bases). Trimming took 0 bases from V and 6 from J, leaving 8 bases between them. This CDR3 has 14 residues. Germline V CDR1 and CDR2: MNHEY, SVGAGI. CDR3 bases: TGTGCCAGCAGTTACTCGAGAGGGCCCGGGGAGCTGTTTTTT. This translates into CASSYSRGPGELFF.

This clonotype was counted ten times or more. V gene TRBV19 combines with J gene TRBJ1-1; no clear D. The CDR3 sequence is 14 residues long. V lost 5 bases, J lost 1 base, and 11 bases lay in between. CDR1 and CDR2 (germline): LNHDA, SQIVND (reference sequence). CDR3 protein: CASSPRSGNTEAFF. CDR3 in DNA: TGTGCCAGTAGTCCCCGATCGGGGAACACTGAAGCTTTCTTT.

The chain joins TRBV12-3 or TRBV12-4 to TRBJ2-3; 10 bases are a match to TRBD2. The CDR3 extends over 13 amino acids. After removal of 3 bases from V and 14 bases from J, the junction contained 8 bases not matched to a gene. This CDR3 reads CASSFSDSGGWYF. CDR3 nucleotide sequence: TGTGCCAGCAGTTTTTCTGATAGCGGGGGGTGGTATTTT.

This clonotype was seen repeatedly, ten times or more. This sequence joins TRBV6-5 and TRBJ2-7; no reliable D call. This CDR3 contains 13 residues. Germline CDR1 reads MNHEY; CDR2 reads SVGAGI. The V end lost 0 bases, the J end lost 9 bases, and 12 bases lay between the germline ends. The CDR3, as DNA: TGTGCCAGCAGTTACTCCCTAGGCGAGCGGCAGTACGTC. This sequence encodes CASSYSLGERQYV.

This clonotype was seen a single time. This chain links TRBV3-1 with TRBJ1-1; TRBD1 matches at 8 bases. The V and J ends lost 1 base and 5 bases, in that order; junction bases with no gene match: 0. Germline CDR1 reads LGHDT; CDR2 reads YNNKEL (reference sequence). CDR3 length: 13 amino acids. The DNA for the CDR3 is TGTGCCAGCAGCCAAGGACAGGGGACTGAAGCTTTCTTT. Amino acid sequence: CASSQGQGTEAFF.

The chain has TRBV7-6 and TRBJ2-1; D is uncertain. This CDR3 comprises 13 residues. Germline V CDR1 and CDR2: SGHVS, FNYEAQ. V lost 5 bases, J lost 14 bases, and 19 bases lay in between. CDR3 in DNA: TGTGCCAGCAGCCCCCGTGAGTGGGGAAGTGAGTTCTTC. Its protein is CASSPREWGSEFF.

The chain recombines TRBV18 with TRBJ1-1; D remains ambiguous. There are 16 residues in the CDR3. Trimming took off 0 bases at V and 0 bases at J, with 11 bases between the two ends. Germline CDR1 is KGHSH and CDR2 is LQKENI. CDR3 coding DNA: TGTGCCAGCTCACCACCGTTCGGACGTATGAACACTGAAGCTTTCTTT. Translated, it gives CASSPPFGRMNTEAFF.